Below, 16 T cell receptor beta chains from the same sample are listed, as sequenced in a study of blood T cell repertoires in COVID-19. Generated by immunoSEQ multiplex PCR, the TCRdb table keeps only in-frame clones and is missing some. This table holds around 80,000 clones, 88% found once. Sequenced sample: peripheral blood. The source is a human donor in a cohort sampled during active COVID-19.

The chain joins TRBV4-2 to TRBJ2-2, with D perhaps TRBD2 (5 bases). The ends were cut back, 6 bases at V and 6 bases at J, with 14 bases in the middle. Germline assignment: CDR1 LGHNA and CDR2 YNFKEQ. This CDR3 has 14 residues. CDR3 sequence: CASSLTSTAGELFF. The CDR3 DNA reads as TGTGCCAGCAGTCTTACTAGTACAGCCGGGGAGCTGTTTTTT.

This rearrangement joins TRBV9 to TRBJ1-1; D ambiguous. In germline, CDR1 is SGDLS, CDR2 YYNGEE. V lost 2 bases and J lost 3, with 11 bases in between. The CDR3 is 14 amino acids. CDR3 coding DNA: TGTGCCAGCAGCGTGGGAGTAGGGTACACTGAAGCTTTCTTT. This codes for CASSVGVGYTEAFF.

V gene TRBV19 combines with J gene TRBJ2-7, with no clear D. Deletions cut 3 bases from V and 1 base from J, with 4 bases between. This CDR3 spans 12 amino acids. CDR1 is LNHDA and CDR2 is SQIVND in the germline V gene (reference sequence). As DNA, the CDR3 is TGTGCCAGTAGTATCTTTTCCTACGAGCAGTACTTC. Its protein product is CASSIFSYEQYF.

The CDR3 region is CASSFSGGTTNEKLFF. As DNA, the CDR3 is TGCGCCAGCAGCTTTTCAGGGGGCACAACTAATGAAAAACTGTTTTTT. The chain carries TRBV5-1 and TRBJ1-4; 8 positions agree with TRBD1. The CDR3 covers 16 residues. Germline CDR1 SGHRS, CDR2 YFSETQ. V lost 2 bases, J lost 0 bases, and 3 bases stayed unmatched. The whole variable domain, filled in from reference TRBV5-1 and TRBJ1-4, reads KAGVTQTPRYLIKTRGQQVTLSCSPISGHRSVSWYQQTPGQGLQFLFEYFSETQRNKGNFPGRFSGRQFSNSRSEMNVSTLELGDSALYLCASSFSGGTTNEKLFFGSGTQLSVL.

The J gene is TRBJ2-7, the V gene TRBV7-2; D unresolved. CDR3 size: 15 residues. Looked up from germline, CDR1 is SGHTA and CDR2 is FQGNSA. Trimming took 6 bases from V and 2 from J, leaving 17 bases between them. The CDR3 reads CASSFTFSAAYEQYF. The CDR3 DNA reads as TGTGCCAGCAGTTTCACCTTCAGCGCCGCCTACGAGCAGTACTTC.

This rearrangement joins TRBV28 to TRBJ2-1; 8 nucleotides agree with TRBD2. CDR1 is MDHEN, CDR2 SYDVKM, per germline. V trimming: 2 bases; J trimming: 1 base; junction bases outside the gene matches: 7. The CDR3 is 17 amino acids. CDR3 DNA sequence: TGTGCCAGCAGTTTACGATCGGGAGGGGGATCCTACAATGAGCAGTTCTTC. Amino acid sequence: CASSLRSGGGSYNEQFF.

The V call is TRBV10-2, the J call TRBJ1-2; 8 positions match TRBD1. With 3 bases clipped from V and 2 bases from J, the junction kept 11 bases outside the gene matches. Looked up from germline, CDR1 is WSHSY and CDR2 is SAAADI. This CDR3 is 17 amino acids long. CDR3: CASSDPRTGSRNYGYTF. As DNA, the CDR3 is TGCGCCAGCAGTGACCCCCGGACAGGGAGTAGAAACTATGGCTACACCTTC.

The rearrangement uses TRBV11-3 and TRBJ1-1, with 10 bases that match TRBD1. This CDR3 has 16 amino acids. CDR1 is SGHNT and CDR2 is YENEEA in the germline V gene. V shed 4 bases, J shed 1 base, and the junction held 6 bases outside the gene matches. The CDR3 loop reads CASSSGTGVGNTEAFF. CDR3 nucleotides: TGTGCCAGCAGCTCGGGGACAGGGGTGGGGAACACTGAAGCTTTCTTT. Together with reference TRBV11-3 and TRBJ1-1, the CDR3 gives the full variable domain: EAGVVQSPRYKIIEKKQPVAFWCNPISGHNTLYWYLQNLGQGPELLIRYENEEAVDDSQLPKDRFSAERLKGVDSTLKIQPAELGDSAVYLCASSSGTGVGNTEAFFGQGTRLTVV.

This chain connects TRBV6-1 to TRBJ2-5; no definite D call. Between the trimmed V and J ends, which lost 2 bases and 4 bases, there was a span of 8 bases. Per germline, CDR1 MNHNS and CDR2 SASEGT. This CDR3 has 13 amino acids. The CDR3 protein is CASSEISRETQYF. The CDR3 DNA sequence: TGTGCCAGCAGTGAAATTTCGCGAGAGACCCAGTACTTC.

The chain combines TRBV7-8 with TRBJ1-4; 9 bases agree with TRBD1. The CDR3 contains 16 residues. Trimming took 5 bases from V and 4 from J; bases not matched to a gene: 8. Germline values: CDR1 SGHVS, CDR2 FQNEAQ. CDR3 sequence: CASSPTGTGLNEKLFF. Written as DNA, the CDR3 is TGTGCCAGCAGCCCAACCGGGACAGGGCTTAATGAAAAACTGTTTTTT. Full variable domain (missing parts from reference TRBV7-8 and TRBJ1-4): GAGVSQSPRYKVAKRGQDVALRCDPISGHVSLFWYQQALGQGPEFLTYFQNEAQLDKSGLPSDRFFAERPEGSVSTLKIQRTQQEDSAVYLCASSPTGTGLNEKLFFGSGTQLSVL.

The chain combines TRBV7-6 with TRBJ1-2; TRBD1 agrees at 7 bases. Per the germline V gene, CDR1 is SGHVS and CDR2 is FNYEAQ. V trimming: 5 bases; J trimming: 7 bases; junction bases outside the gene matches: 16. The CDR3 covers 16 residues. CDR3 amino acids: CASSPTRGQNQGGYTF. The DNA for the CDR3 is TGTGCCAGCAGCCCTACCCGGGGACAGAACCAGGGTGGCTACACCTTC.

At least ten counts were recorded for this clone. V usage is TRBV5-5 and J usage is TRBJ2-5; 8 bases map to TRBD2. Germline V CDR1 and CDR2: SGHKS, YYEKEE (reference sequence). Losses at the gene ends were 3 bases for V and 3 bases for J; bases not matched to a gene: 7. The CDR3 extends over 15 amino acids. The CDR3: CASSSAGTREETQYF. CDR3 DNA sequence: TGTGCCAGCAGCTCTGCCGGGACTAGGGAAGAGACCCAGTACTTC.

V and J are TRBV18 and TRBJ2-7; 13 bases agree with TRBD2. The CDR3 consists of 16 residues. V was clipped by 3 bases and J by 5 bases; unmatched bases: 7. The germline V gene encodes CDR1 KGHSH and CDR2 LQKENI. CDR3 amino acids: CASSPSTGTSGNEQYF. CDR3 bases: TGTGCCAGCTCACCTAGTACCGGGACTAGCGGGAACGAGCAGTACTTC.

The V call is TRBV19, the J call TRBJ1-5; D gene ambiguous. Trimming cost V 6 bases and J 5 bases, with 14 bases left between them. CDR1 and CDR2 (germline): LNHDA, SQIVND (reference sequence). This CDR3 spans 14 amino acids. CDR3 amino acids: CASRAVRSHQPQHF. The DNA for the CDR3 is TGTGCCAGTAGGGCGGTACGCAGCCATCAGCCCCAGCATTTT.

The chain employs TRBV5-1 and TRBJ2-5, with 8 bases aligning to TRBD2. The junction had 7 bases not matched to a gene; V was cut back by 4 bases and J by 2 bases. CDR1 SGHRS and CDR2 YFSETQ come from the germline V gene. This CDR3 comprises 15 residues. The CDR3 here is CASSRFTGGQETQYF. CDR3 bases: TGCGCCAGCAGCCGTTTCACGGGGGGGCAAGAGACCCAGTACTTC.

J is TRBJ2-1 and V is TRBV3-1 (or the pseudogene TRBV3-2), with 8 bases fitting TRBD2. CDR1 is LGHDT and CDR2 is YNNKEL in the germline V gene (reference sequence). V was clipped by 6 bases and J by 6 bases; unmatched bases: 10. This CDR3 has 15 amino acids. CDR3 sequence (DNA): TGTGCCAGCAGAAGCAGAGCGGGAGTGGTCAATGAGCAGTTCTTC. It codes for CASRSRAGVVNEQFF.